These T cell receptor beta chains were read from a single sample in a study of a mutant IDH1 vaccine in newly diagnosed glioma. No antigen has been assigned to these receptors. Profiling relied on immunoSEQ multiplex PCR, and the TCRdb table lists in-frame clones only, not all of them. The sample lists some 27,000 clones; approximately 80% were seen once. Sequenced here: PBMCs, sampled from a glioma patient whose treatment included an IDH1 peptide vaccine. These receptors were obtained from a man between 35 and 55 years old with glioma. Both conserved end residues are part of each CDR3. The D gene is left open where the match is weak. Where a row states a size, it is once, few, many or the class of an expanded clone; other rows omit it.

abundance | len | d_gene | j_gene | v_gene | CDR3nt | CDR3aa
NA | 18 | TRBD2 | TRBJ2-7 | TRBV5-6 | TGTGCCAGCAGCCTACTTTTAGCGGGAGGGCCTAACGGGGACGAGCAGTACTTC | CASSLLLAGGPNGDEQYF
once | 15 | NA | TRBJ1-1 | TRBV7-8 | TGTGCCAGCACCGAACTTCCCGGGGGGACCACTGAAGCTTTCTTT | CASTELPGGTTEAFF
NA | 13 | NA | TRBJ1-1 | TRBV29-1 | TGCAGCGTTACGGGACTTTCGAACACTGAAGCTTTCTTT | CSVTGLSNTEAFF
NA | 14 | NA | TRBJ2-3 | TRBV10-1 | TGCGCCAGCAGTGACAGGGCGGGTGCAGATACGCAGTATTTT | CASSDRAGADTQYF
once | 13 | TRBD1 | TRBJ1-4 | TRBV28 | TGTGCCAGCCGGACAGGAGGAAATGAAAAACTGTTTTTT | CASRTGGNEKLFF
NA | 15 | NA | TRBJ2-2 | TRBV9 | TGTGCCAGCAGCGTAGGGTGGGCTGGCACCGGGGAGCTGTTTTTT | CASSVGWAGTGELFF
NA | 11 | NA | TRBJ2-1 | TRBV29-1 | TGCAGCGTTTCCCAGGGGAATGAGCAGTTCTTC | CSVSQGNEQFF
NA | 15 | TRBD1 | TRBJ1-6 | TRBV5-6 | TGTGCCAGCGGGTTAGCCGGGACAGATAATTCACCCCTCCACTTT | CASGLAGTDNSPLHF
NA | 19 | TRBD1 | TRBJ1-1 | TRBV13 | TGTGCCAGCAGCCTGGCCCCCGGGACAGGGGGGGGCGAGAACACTGAAGCTTTCTTT | CASSLAPGTGGGENTEAFF
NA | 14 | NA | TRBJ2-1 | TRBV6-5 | TGTGCCAGCAGTTACCCAAGCTTCGCCGATGAGCAGTTCTTC | CASSYPSFADEQFF
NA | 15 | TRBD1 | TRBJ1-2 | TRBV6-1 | TGTGCCAGCAGTGACACTATACAGGGGGCAAATGGCTACACCTTC | CASSDTIQGANGYTF
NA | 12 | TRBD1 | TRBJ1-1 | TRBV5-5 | TGTGCCAGCAACACCGGGACAGGTGAAGCTTTCTTT | CASNTGTGEAFF
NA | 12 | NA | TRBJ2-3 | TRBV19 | TGTGCCAGTAGTATACGTCGAGATACGCAGTATTTT | CASSIRRDTQYF
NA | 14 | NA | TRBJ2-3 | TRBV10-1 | TGCGCCAGCAGTGATTGGAGATCCACAGATACGCAGTATTTT | CASSDWRSTDTQYF
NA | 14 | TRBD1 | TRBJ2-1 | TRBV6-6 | TGTGCCAGCAGTTACCCGGGACAGGACAATGAGCAGTTCTTC | CASSYPGQDNEQFF
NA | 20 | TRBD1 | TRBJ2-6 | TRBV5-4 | TGTGCCAGCAGCTGGACCACCCCGGGACAGGGCCTCTTCGGGGCCAACGTCCTGACTTTC | CASSWTTPGQGLFGANVLTF
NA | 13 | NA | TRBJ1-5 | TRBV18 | TGTGCCAGCTCCCCCCCCATGGGACAGCCCCAGCATTTT | CASSPPMGQPQHF
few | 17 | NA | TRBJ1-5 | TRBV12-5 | TGTGCTAGTGGGCCCGTTGGGGTTTCATATAGCAATCAGCCCCAGCATTTT | CASGPVGVSYSNQPQHF
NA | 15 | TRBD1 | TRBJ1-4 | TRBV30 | TGTGCCTGGAGCGTAGGGACAGGGGGGCATGAAAAACTGTTTTTT | CAWSVGTGGHEKLFF
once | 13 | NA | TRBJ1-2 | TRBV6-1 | TGTGCCAGCAGTGAAGCGCGATATTATGGCTACACCTTC | CASSEARYYGYTF
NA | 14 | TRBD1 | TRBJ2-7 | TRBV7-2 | TGTGCCAGCAGCTTAGGGACAGGGGAATACGAGCAGTACTTC | CASSLGTGEYEQYF
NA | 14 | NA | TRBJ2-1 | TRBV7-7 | TGTGCCAGCAGCTTAGGGTCAGGGGACGATGAGCAGTTCTTC | CASSLGSGDDEQFF
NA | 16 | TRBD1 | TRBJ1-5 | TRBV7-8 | TGTGCCAGCAGCTTAAGGACAGGGGATCGCAATCAGCCCCAGCATTTT | CASSLRTGDRNQPQHF
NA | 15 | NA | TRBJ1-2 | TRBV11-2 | TGTGCCAGCAGCTTTTACCAGGGCCCTAACTATGGCTACACCTTC | CASSFYQGPNYGYTF
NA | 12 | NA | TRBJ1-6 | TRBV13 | TGTGCCAGCAGCCTGAGGGATTCACCCCTCCACTTT | CASSLRDSPLHF
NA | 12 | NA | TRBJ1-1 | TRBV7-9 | TGTGCCAGCGTCAGGTTGGACACTGAAGCTTTCTTT | CASVRLDTEAFF
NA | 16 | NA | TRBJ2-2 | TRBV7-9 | TGTGCCAGCAGCTCCCCCCTAGGACAGAACACCGGGGAGCTGTTTTTT | CASSSPLGQNTGELFF
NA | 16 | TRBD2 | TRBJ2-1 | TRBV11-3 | TGTGCCAGCAGCACGACACCCCTAGCGGGAGTCAATGAGCAGTTCTTC | CASSTTPLAGVNEQFF
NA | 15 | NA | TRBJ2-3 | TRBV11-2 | TGTGCCAGCAGCTTAGGGTCTAGAGGCACAGATACGCAGTATTTT | CASSLGSRGTDTQYF
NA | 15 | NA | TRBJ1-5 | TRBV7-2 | TGTGCCAGCAGCTTTGAGGTGGAGAGCAATCAGCCCCAGCATTTT | CASSFEVESNQPQHF
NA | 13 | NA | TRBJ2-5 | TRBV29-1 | TGCAGCGTTGGTTTTGCCGGAGAAGAGACCCAGTACTTC | CSVGFAGEETQYF
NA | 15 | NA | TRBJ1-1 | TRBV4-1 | TGCGCCAGCAGCTCTCACAGGGTGAGGGACACTGAAGCTTTCTTT | CASSSHRVRDTEAFF
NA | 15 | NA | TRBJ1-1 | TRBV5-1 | TGCGCCAGCAGCTTAAGGCGGGGTCCTGGGGCTGAAGCTTTCTTT | CASSLRRGPGAEAFF
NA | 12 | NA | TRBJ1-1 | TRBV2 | TGTGCCAGCAGGGGACTCGGGGCTGAAGCTTTCTTT | CASRGLGAEAFF
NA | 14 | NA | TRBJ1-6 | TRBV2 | TGTGCCAGCAGTCTGGACAGTAATAATTCACCCCTCCACTTT | CASSLDSNNSPLHF
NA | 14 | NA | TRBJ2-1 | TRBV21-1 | TGTGCCAGCAGCAAAGGCCGCGGTCCCCTTGAGCAGTTCTTC | CASSKGRGPLEQFF
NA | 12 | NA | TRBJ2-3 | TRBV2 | TGTGCCAGCAGCGGACACACAGATACGCAGTATTTT | CASSGHTDTQYF
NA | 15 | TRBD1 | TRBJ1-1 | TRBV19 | TGTGCCAGTAGTATGACAGGGGAATTGAACACTGAAGCTTTCTTT | CASSMTGELNTEAFF
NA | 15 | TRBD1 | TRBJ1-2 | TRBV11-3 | TGTGCCAGCAGCCAGAGGACAGGGGACGGGAATGGCTACACCTTC | CASSQRTGDGNGYTF
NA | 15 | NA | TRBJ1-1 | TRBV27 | TGTGCCAGCAGTCCCCCCAGAAATCGAGGAGGCGAAGCTTTCTTT | CASSPPRNRGGEAFF
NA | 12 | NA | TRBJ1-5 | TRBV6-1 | TGTGCCACCAGGGATAGCAATCAGCCCCAGCATTTT | CATRDSNQPQHF
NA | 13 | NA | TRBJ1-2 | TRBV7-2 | TGTGCCAGCAGCAGACAGTCTGGAGATGGCTACACCTTC | CASSRQSGDGYTF
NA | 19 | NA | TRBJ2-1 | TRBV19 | TGTGCCAGTAGTTCCCCGATTCCGGGACTCTCAAGCTCCTACAATGAGCAGTTCTTC | CASSSPIPGLSSSYNEQFF
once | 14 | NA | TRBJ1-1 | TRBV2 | TGTGCCAGCACCCTTGGGGGGGGGCGGACTGAAGCTTTCTTT | CASTLGGGRTEAFF
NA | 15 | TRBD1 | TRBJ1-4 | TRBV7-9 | TGTGCCAGCAGCTTACCGGGACAGGGTAATGAAAAACTGTTTTTT | CASSLPGQGNEKLFF
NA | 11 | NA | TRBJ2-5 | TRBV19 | TGTGCCAGTAGTATAGAAGAGACCCAGTACTTC | CASSIEETQYF
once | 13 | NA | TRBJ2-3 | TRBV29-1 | TGCAGCGTTCCGGGTTTAGGAACAGATACGCAGTATTTT | CSVPGLGTDTQYF
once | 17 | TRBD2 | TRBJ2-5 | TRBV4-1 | TGCGCCAGCAGCCAAGGCCCCAGCGGGGTAGGGCAAGAGACCCAGTACTTC | CASSQGPSGVGQETQYF
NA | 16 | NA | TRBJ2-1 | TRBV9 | TGTGCCAGCAGCCCAATTTCCGGGACCTTTGGGAATGAGCAGTTCTTC | CASSPISGTFGNEQFF
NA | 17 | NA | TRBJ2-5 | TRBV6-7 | TGTGCCAGCACTACGATAACGGAGGGGTTGTACCAAGAGACCCAGTACTTC | CASTTITEGLYQETQYF
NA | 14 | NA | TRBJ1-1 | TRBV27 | TGTGCCAGCAGCCTATGGCACGCGAACACTGAAGCTTTCTTT | CASSLWHANTEAFF